This T cell receptor (beta chain) was recovered during a study of blood T cell repertoires in COVID-19. Study at large: There were acute and convalescent COVID-19 samples, and they came from the United States, Italy and Spain. The analysed material was cDNA or gDNA that came from T cells, B-cell-depleted T cells, or PBMCs.

Germline V CDR1 and CDR2: SGHDN, FVKESK. Deletions cut 4 bases from V and 3 bases from J, with 9 bases between. This CDR3 spans 13 amino acids. Authors' processing steps: Amplification of reference gene primers was used by the study to estimate nucleated cell counts. Assay used: immunoSEQ multiplex PCR; TCRdb lists only in-frame clones, some missing. The V and J calls and the clone size are those of that table, but D and trimming were determined from the DNA. The sample lists about 82,000 clones, 80% to 90% occurring once. This sequence originates from a woman aged 60-70 years with acute or convalescent COVID-19. The sequencing input was peripheral blood. The chain carries TRBV14 and TRBJ1-1; D is unresolved. This chain's CDR3 is CASSPELYTEAFF. DNA for the CDR3: TGTGCCAGCAGCCCTGAGTTATACACTGAAGCTTTCTTT.